Listed below are T cell receptor beta chains from one sample, sequenced in a study of blood T cell repertoires in COVID-19. Method: immunoSEQ multiplex PCR; TCRdb's copy keeps in-frame clones and lacks some. Of roughly 78,000 clones listed, approximately 86% are singletons. Specimen: peripheral blood. The receptors shown here come from a woman aged 55-70 years with acute or convalescent COVID-19. Both conserved end residues are part of each CDR3. D genes are given only for firm matches. Not all rows give a size; the values are once, few, many and, for expanded clones, a class.

J: TRBJ2-5
D: TRBD2
length: 16
size: -
V: TRBV6-2/TRBV6-3
CDR3: CASSPRPGLEMETQYF
DNA: TGTGCCAGCAGCCCTCGTCCGGGACTAGAAATGGAGACCCAGTACTTC

J: TRBJ2-1
D: -
length: 13
size: once
V: TRBV7-3
CDR3: CASSLEQGGEQFF
DNA: TGTGCCAGCAGCTTAGAACAGGGTGGTGAGCAGTTCTTC

J: TRBJ1-6
D: -
length: 12
size: -
V: TRBV6-6
CDR3: CASSRGRSTLHF
DNA: TGTGCCAGCAGTAGAGGCCGGTCAACCCTCCACTTT

J: TRBJ2-1
D: TRBD2
length: 14
size: -
V: TRBV2
CDR3: CASSETSGSYEQFF
DNA: TGTGCCAGCAGTGAAACTAGCGGGAGCTATGAGCAGTTCTTC

J: TRBJ1-4
D: -
length: 11
size: -
V: TRBV6-2/TRBV6-3
CDR3: CASSPKYILFF
DNA: TGTGCCAGCAGCCCTAAGTACATACTGTTTTTT

J: TRBJ2-1
D: TRBD2
length: 17
size: -
V: TRBV2
CDR3: CASTASGRALTSGQQFF
DNA: TGTGCCAGCACGGCTAGCGGGAGGGCCCTAACGAGTGGCCAGCAGTTCTTC

J: TRBJ1-6
D: -
length: 13
size: -
V: TRBV30
CDR3: CAWSTGQNSPLHF
DNA: TGTGCCTGGAGTACCGGACAGAATTCACCCCTCCACTTT

J: TRBJ1-6
D: -
length: 14
size: -
V: TRBV27
CDR3: CASSFIGRDSPLHF
DNA: TGTGCCAGCAGTTTTATCGGGAGGGATTCACCCCTCCACTTT

J: TRBJ2-7
D: -
length: 14
size: -
V: TRBV10-3
CDR3: CAITEGLGPYEQYF
DNA: TGTGCCATCACCGAGGGTCTTGGGCCCTACGAGCAGTACTTC

J: TRBJ2-5
D: TRBD1
length: 13
size: -
V: TRBV7-2
CDR3: CASNLDRVETQYF
DNA: TGTGCCAGCAACCTGGACAGGGTGGAGACCCAGTACTTC

J: TRBJ2-5
D: TRBD1
length: 16
size: -
V: TRBV7-3
CDR3: CASSLIGTGAQETQYF
DNA: TGTGCCAGCAGCTTAATTGGGACAGGGGCCCAAGAGACCCAGTACTTC